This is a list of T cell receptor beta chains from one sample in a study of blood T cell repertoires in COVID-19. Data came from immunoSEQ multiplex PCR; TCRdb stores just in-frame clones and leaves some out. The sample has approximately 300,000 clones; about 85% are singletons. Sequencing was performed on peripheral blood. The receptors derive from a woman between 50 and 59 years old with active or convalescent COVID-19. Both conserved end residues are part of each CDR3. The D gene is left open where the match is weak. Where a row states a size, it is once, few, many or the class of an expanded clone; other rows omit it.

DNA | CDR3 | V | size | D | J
TGTGCCAGCAGCTTAGGTCTGTCTAGCGGGAGGGCCAACGAGCAGTACTTC | CASSLGLSSGRANEQYF | TRBV7-6 | - | TRBD2 | TRBJ2-7
TGTGCCAGCATTGGCCGACAGGGAAGTAAGCAGTACTTC | CASIGRQGSKQYF | TRBV27 | few | TRBD1 | TRBJ2-7
TGTGCCAGCAGCACGGCCCCTTCGGAGTACAATGAGCAGTTCTTC | CASSTAPSEYNEQFF | TRBV7-3 | - | - | TRBJ2-1
TGTGCCAGCAGCCCGCTACAGGGATATGAGCAGTTCTTC | CASSPLQGYEQFF | TRBV7-8 | once | - | TRBJ2-1
TGTGCCAGCAGCGTAGGACAGCCCAATCAGCCCCAGCATTTT | CASSVGQPNQPQHF | TRBV9 | - | - | TRBJ1-5
TGTGCCAGCAGTAAATCAATGACAGGGTTCAACTATGGCTACACCTTC | CASSKSMTGFNYGYTF | TRBV27 | - | TRBD1 | TRBJ1-2
TGTGCCAGTAGTAGGACAGGTAAAGGCTCCTACGAGCAGTACTTC | CASSRTGKGSYEQYF | TRBV19 | - | TRBD1 | TRBJ2-7
TGTGCCCGCCCGGGACAGGGGAATCAGCCCCAGCATTTT | CARPGQGNQPQHF | TRBV30 | - | TRBD1 | TRBJ1-5
TGTGCCAGCAGCTTGGCTCCACAGGGGGCGCGGGAGACCCAGTACTTC | CASSLAPQGARETQYF | TRBV5-5 | - | TRBD1 | TRBJ2-5
TGCGCCAGCAGCCCCGACACCCACACAGATACGCAGTATTTT | CASSPDTHTDTQYF | TRBV5-1 | - | - | TRBJ2-3
TGTGCTAGTGGTTTGGTCTTTAGGCAGTTCTTC | CASGLVFRQFF | TRBV12-5 | - | - | TRBJ2-1
TGTGCCAGCAGTTCCGGGACACCAATTTATAGCGGCAATCAGCCCCAGCATTTT | CASSSGTPIYSGNQPQHF | TRBV6-2/TRBV6-3 | - | - | TRBJ1-5
TGTGCCACCAGCCCTGGGGGGGTCGGCTACACCTTC | CATSPGGVGYTF | TRBV15 | - | - | TRBJ1-2
TGTGCCAGCAGGTTAGCAGAGTGGCAGGGGGCTACGAACACTGAAGCTTTCTTT | CASRLAEWQGATNTEAFF | TRBV7-9 | - | TRBD1 | TRBJ1-1
TGTGCCAGCAGTCGGACAGGCTCCTACGAGCAGTACTTC | CASSRTGSYEQYF | TRBV6-2/TRBV6-3 | - | TRBD1 | TRBJ2-7
TGTGCCAGCAGCCCCGCGACTGGCGTCCCGCCCTTTTCCTACAATGAGCAGTTCTTC | CASSPATGVPPFSYNEQFF | TRBV3-1/TRBV3-2 | - | - | TRBJ2-1
TGTGCCAGCAGTTTTGCACTAGCGGGACAGGGATACAATGAGCAGTTCTTC | CASSFALAGQGYNEQFF | TRBV11-2 | - | - | TRBJ2-1
TGCGCCAGCAGTGCAAGGATGACTAGCGGGGCCCCCCACGAGCAGTACTTC | CASSARMTSGAPHEQYF | TRBV10-2 | - | TRBD2 | TRBJ2-7
TGTGCCAGTAGCCGGACAGGCTACTATGGCTACACCTTC | CASSRTGYYGYTF | TRBV19 | - | TRBD1 | TRBJ1-2
TGTGCCAGCAGCTTAGCGGGGAGCTCCTACAATGAGCAGTTCTTC | CASSLAGSSYNEQFF | TRBV7-6 | - | - | TRBJ2-1
TGTGCCACCAGTGCCCGGGACAGGGCCAACGAGCAGTACTTC | CATSARDRANEQYF | TRBV24-1 | - | TRBD1 | TRBJ2-7
TGTGCCAGCGGCTTAGTCAGGGAGGACTTCTATGGCTACACCTTC | CASGLVREDFYGYTF | TRBV6-9 | - | - | TRBJ1-2
TGCAGCGTTGAACGACAGTCGAACACTGAAGCTTTCTTT | CSVERQSNTEAFF | TRBV29-1 | - | - | TRBJ1-1
TGTGCCAGCGGGGAGGACAGGGTGGAAGGCTACACCTTC | CASGEDRVEGYTF | TRBV11-2 | - | TRBD1 | TRBJ1-2
TGTGCCAGCAGTTCAGGGGGCAGGTTTGATACGCAGTATTTT | CASSSGGRFDTQYF | TRBV6-5 | - | TRBD1 | TRBJ2-3
TGTGCCAGCAGCCCCCGGACAGGGGATATTAATGAAAAACTGTTTTTT | CASSPRTGDINEKLFF | TRBV28 | - | TRBD1 | TRBJ1-4
TGTGCCAGTAGTATCAGGCTGCCCTCTGGGGCCAACGTCCTGACTTTC | CASSIRLPSGANVLTF | TRBV19 | - | - | TRBJ2-6
TGTGCCAGCAGCCTACGTCCAGAGTTAACAGGGCACACTGAAGCTTTCTTT | CASSLRPELTGHTEAFF | TRBV9 | - | - | TRBJ1-1
TGCGCCAGCAGCTTGGGGGACAGGGCTCCCTATGGCTACACCTTC | CASSLGDRAPYGYTF | TRBV5-1 | - | TRBD1 | TRBJ1-2
TGTGCCAGCTCGCAGGTCGATAGCAATCAGCCCCAGCATTTT | CASSQVDSNQPQHF | TRBV19 | once | - | TRBJ1-5
TGTGCCAGCAGTCTACTAGCGTTCGGCGAGCAGTACTTC | CASSLLAFGEQYF | TRBV6-5 | - | TRBD2 | TRBJ2-7
TGTGCCAGCAGTCCCTGGCGGCCAGGGACCGGGGAGCTGTTTTTT | CASSPWRPGTGELFF | TRBV6-2/TRBV6-3 | - | - | TRBJ2-2
TGTGCCAGCAGTTTAAAAGCGAGCATCTATGGCTACACCTTC | CASSLKASIYGYTF | TRBV27 | few | - | TRBJ1-2
TGTGCCAGCAGGAAAGGACAGATTGCAACTAATGAAAAACTGTTTTTT | CASRKGQIATNEKLFF | TRBV2 | - | - | TRBJ1-4
TGTGCCAGCAGCCAAACGGGGGGAGAAGAGACCCAGTACTTC | CASSQTGGEETQYF | TRBV3-1/TRBV3-2 | - | TRBD2 | TRBJ2-5
TGTGCCAGCCTCTCAATCGGAGGGGGGGAGGGCTACACCTTC | CASLSIGGGEGYTF | TRBV28 | - | - | TRBJ1-2
TGTGCCATCAGTGAGTTGGGGGACAGGGAAATTGAAGCTTTCTTT | CAISELGDREIEAFF | TRBV10-3 | - | TRBD1 | TRBJ1-1
TGTGCCAGCCAGCGGGACTCTAACTATGGCTACACCTTC | CASQRDSNYGYTF | TRBV6-5 | - | - | TRBJ1-2
TGTGCCAGCAGCTTAGTCGGGAGTAGGGCCGGGGAGCTGTTTTTT | CASSLVGSRAGELFF | TRBV7-3 | - | - | TRBJ2-2
TGTGCCAGCAGCTTCGGTAATTCACCCCTCCACTTT | CASSFGNSPLHF | TRBV5-4 | - | - | TRBJ1-6
TGTGCCAGCGGGGGGGCCCTTGAAGCTTTCTTT | CASGGALEAFF | TRBV2 | - | - | TRBJ1-1
TGTGCCAGCAGTTCTTACGGCGGCCCCAATCAGCCCCAGCATTTT | CASSSYGGPNQPQHF | TRBV28 | - | - | TRBJ1-5